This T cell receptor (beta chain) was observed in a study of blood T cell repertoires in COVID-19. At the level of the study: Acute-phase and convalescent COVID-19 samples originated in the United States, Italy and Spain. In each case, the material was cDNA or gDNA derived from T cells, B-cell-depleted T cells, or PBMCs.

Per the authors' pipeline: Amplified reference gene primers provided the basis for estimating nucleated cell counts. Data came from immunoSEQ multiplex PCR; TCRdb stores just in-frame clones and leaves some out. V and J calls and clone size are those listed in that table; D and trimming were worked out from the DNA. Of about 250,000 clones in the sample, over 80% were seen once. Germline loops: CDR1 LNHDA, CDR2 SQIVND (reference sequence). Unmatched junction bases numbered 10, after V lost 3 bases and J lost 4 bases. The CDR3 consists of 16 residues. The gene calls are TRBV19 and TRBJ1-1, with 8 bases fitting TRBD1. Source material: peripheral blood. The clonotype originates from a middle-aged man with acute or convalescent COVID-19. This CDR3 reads CASSIRQGAISTEAFF. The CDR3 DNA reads TGTGCCAGTAGTATTCGGCAGGGGGCAATCAGCACTGAAGCTTTCTTT.